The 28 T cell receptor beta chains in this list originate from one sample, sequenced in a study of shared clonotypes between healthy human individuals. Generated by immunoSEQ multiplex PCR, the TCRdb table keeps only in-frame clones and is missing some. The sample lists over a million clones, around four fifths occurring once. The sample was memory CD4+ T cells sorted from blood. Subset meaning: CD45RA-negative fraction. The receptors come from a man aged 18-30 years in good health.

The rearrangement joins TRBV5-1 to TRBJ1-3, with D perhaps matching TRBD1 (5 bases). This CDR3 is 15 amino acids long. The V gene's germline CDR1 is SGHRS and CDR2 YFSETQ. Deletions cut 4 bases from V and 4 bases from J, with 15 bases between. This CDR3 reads CASSPGGSNGNTIYF. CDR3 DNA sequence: TGCGCCAGCAGCCCGGGGGGATCCAACGGAAACACCATATATTTT.

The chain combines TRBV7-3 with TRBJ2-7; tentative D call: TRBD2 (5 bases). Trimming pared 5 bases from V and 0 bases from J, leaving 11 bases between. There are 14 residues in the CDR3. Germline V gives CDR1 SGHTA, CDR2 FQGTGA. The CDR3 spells CASSRDRGSYEQYF. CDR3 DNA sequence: TGTGCCAGCAGCAGGGATCGGGGCTCCTACGAGCAGTACTTC.

The chain's CDR3 is CATRPAGGTGELFF. CDR3 in DNA: TGTGCCACCCGCCCGGCAGGGGGGACCGGGGAGCTGTTTTTT. The V gene is TRBV14, the J gene TRBJ2-2; tentatively, D is TRBD1 (7 bases). Per germline, CDR1 SGHDN and CDR2 FVKESK. The CDR3 consists of 14 residues. The ends were cut back, 10 bases at V and 5 bases at J, with 17 bases in the middle.

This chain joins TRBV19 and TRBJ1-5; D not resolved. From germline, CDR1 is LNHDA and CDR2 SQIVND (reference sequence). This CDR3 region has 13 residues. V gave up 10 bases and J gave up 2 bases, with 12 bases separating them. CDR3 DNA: TGTGCCACCCGATGGGGTGGCAATCAGCCCCAGCATTTT. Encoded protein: CATRWGGNQPQHF. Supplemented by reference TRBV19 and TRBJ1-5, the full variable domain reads DGGITQSPKYLFRKEGQNVTLSCEQNLNHDAMYWYRQDPGQGLRLIYYSQIVNDFQKGDIAEGYSVSREKKESFPLTVTSAQKNPTAFYLCATRWGGNQPQHFGDGTRLSIL.

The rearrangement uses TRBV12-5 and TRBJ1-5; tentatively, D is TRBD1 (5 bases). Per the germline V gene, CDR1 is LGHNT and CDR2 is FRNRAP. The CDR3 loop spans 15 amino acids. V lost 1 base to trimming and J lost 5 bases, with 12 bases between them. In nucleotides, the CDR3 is TGTGCTAGTGGTTTGGGCGGGAGGGACGATCAGCCCCAGCATTTT. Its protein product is CASGLGGRDDQPQHF.

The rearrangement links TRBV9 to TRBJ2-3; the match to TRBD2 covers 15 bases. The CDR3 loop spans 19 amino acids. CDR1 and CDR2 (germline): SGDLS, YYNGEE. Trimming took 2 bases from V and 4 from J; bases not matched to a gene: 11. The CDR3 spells CASSVSKPGLAGGSDTQYF. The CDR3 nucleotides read TGTGCCAGCAGCGTTTCTAAGCCGGGACTAGCGGGGGGATCAGATACGCAGTATTTT.

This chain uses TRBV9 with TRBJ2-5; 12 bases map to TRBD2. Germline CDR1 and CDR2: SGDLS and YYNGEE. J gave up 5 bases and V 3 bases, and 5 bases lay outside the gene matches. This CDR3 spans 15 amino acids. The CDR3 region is CASSALAGGTETQYF. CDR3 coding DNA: TGTGCCAGCAGCGCGCTAGCGGGGGGGACGGAGACCCAGTACTTC.

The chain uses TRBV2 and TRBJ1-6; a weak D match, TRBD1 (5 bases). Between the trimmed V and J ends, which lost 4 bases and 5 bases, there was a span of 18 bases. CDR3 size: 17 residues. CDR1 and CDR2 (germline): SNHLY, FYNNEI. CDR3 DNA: TGTGCCAGCAGTGGACAGTCCATACACTTGAATAATTCACCCCTCCACTTT. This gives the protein CASSGQSIHLNNSPLHF.

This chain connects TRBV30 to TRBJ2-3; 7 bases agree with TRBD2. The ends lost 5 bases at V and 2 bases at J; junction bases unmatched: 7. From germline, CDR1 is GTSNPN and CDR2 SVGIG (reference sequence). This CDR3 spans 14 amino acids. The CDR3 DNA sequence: TGTGCCTGGGGGGTAGCGGGCGTCACAGATACGCAGTATTTT. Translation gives CAWGVAGVTDTQYF.

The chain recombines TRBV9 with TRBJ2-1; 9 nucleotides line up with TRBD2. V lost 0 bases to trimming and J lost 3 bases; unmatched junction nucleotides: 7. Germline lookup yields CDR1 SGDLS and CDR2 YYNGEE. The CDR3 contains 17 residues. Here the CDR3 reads CASSVDLAGAFYNEQFF. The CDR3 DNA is TGTGCCAGCAGCGTAGACTTAGCGGGGGCCTTCTACAATGAGCAGTTCTTC.

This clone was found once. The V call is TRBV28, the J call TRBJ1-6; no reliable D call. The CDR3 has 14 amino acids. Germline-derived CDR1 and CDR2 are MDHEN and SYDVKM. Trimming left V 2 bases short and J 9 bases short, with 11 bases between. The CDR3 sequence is CASSLSFVSSPLHF. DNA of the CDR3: TGTGCCAGCAGTTTAAGTTTTGTGAGTTCACCCCTCCACTTT.

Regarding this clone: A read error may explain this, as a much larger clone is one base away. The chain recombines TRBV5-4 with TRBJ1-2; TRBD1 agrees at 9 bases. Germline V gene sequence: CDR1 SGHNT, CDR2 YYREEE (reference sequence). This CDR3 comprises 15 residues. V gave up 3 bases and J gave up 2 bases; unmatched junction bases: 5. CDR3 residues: CASSSGTGKNYGYTF. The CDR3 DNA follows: TGTGCCAGCAGCTCCGGGACAGGGAAGAACTATGGCTACACCTTC.

The CDR3 here is CASKWGDSYNSPLHF. CDR3 nucleotide sequence: TGTGCCAGCAAGTGGGGGGACTCCTATAATTCACCCCTCCACTTT. J is TRBJ1-6 and V is TRBV7-9, with D possibly matching TRBD1 (5 bases). CDR1 is SEHNR, CDR2 FQNEAQ, per germline (reference sequence). This CDR3 is 15 amino acids long. With 7 bases removed from V and 0 bases from J, the gap between germline ends came to 10 bases.

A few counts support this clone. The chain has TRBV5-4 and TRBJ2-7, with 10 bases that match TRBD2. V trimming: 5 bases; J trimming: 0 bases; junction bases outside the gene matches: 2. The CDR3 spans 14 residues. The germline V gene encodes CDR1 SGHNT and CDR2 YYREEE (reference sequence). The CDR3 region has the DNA TGTGCCAGCAGAGGGACTAGCGACTCCTACGAGCAGTACTTC. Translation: CASRGTSDSYEQYF.

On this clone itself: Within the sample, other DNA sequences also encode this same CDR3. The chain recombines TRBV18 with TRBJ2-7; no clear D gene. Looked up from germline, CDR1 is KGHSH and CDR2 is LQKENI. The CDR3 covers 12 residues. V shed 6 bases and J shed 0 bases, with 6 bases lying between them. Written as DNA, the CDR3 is TGTGCCAGCTCTTCGAGCTCCTACGAGCAGTACTTC. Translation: CASSSSSYEQYF.

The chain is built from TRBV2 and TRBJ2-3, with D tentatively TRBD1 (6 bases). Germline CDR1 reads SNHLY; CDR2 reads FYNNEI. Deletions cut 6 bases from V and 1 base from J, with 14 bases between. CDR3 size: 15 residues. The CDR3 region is CASSLQGSGTDTQYF. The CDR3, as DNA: TGTGCCAGCAGCCTACAGGGCTCCGGCACAGATACGCAGTATTTT.

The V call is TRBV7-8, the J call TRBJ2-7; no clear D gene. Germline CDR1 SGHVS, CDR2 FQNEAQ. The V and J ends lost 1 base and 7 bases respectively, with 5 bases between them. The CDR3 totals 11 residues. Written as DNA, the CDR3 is TGTGCCAGCAGCTTAGAACGGGAGCAGTACTTC. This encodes CASSLEREQYF.

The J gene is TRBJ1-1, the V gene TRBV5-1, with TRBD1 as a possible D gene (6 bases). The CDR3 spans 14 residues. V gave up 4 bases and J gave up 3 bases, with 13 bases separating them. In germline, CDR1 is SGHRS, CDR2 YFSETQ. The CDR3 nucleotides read TGCGCCAGCAGCCCCCGGGGGGCCGACACTGAAGCTTTCTTT. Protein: CASSPRGADTEAFF.

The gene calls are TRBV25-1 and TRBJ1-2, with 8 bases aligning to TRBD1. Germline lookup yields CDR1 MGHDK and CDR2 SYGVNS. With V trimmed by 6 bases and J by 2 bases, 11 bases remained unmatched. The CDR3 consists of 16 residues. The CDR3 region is CASRGQDETTNYGYTF. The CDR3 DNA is TGTGCCAGCAGGGGACAGGACGAAACGACAAACTATGGCTACACCTTC.

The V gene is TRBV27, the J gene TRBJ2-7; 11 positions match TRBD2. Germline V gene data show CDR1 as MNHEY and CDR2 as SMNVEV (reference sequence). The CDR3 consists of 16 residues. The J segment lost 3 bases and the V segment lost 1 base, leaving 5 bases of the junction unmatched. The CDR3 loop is CASSLLTSGSGYEQYF. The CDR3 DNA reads TGTGCCAGCAGTTTATTAACTAGCGGGAGTGGCTACGAGCAGTACTTC.

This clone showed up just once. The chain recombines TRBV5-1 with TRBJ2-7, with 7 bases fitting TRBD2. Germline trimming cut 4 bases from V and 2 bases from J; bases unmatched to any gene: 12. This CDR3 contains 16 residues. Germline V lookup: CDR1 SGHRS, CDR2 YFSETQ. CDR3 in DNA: TGCGCCAGCAGCCCTATGGTTATCGGGACTACCTACGAGCAGTACTTC. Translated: CASSPMVIGTTYEQYF.

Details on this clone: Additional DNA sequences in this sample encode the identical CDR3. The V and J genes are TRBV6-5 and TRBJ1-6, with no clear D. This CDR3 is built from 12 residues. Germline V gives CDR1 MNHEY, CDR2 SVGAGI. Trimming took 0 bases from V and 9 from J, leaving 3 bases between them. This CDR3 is CASSYSGSPLHF. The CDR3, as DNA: TGTGCCAGCAGTTACTCGGGTTCACCCCTCCACTTT.

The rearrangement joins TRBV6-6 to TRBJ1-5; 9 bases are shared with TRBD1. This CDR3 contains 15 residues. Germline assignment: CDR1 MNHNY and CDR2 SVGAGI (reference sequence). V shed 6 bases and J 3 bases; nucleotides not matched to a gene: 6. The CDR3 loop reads CASSWGQGPNQPQHF. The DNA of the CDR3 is TGTGCCAGCAGCTGGGGACAGGGACCCAATCAGCCCCAGCATTTT.

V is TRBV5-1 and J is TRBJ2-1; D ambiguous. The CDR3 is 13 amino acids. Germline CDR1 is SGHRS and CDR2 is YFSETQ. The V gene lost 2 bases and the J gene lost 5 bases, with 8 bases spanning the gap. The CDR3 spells CASSFVINNEQFF. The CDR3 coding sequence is TGCGCCAGCAGCTTCGTCATAAACAATGAGCAGTTCTTC. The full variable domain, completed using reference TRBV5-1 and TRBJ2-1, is KAGVTQTPRYLIKTRGQQVTLSCSPISGHRSVSWYQQTPGQGLQFLFEYFSETQRNKGNFPGRFSGRQFSNSRSEMNVSTLELGDSALYLCASSFVINNEQFFGPGTRLTVL.

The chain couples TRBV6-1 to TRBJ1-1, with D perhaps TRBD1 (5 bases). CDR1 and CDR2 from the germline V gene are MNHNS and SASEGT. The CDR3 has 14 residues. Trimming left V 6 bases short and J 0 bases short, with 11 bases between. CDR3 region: CASSAQDMNTEAFF. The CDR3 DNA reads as TGTGCCAGCAGCGCCCAGGACATGAACACTGAAGCTTTCTTT.

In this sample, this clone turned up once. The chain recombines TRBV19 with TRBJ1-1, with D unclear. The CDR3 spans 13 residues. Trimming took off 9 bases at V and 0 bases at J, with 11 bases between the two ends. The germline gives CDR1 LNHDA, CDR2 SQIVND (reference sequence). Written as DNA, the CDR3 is TGTGCCAGCGGCGAGACTCTGAACACTGAAGCTTTCTTT. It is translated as CASGETLNTEAFF. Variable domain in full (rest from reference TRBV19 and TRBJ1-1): DGGITQSPKYLFRKEGQNVTLSCEQNLNHDAMYWYRQDPGQGLRLIYYSQIVNDFQKGDIAEGYSVSREKKESFPLTVTSAQKNPTAFYLCASGETLNTEAFFGQGTRLTVV.

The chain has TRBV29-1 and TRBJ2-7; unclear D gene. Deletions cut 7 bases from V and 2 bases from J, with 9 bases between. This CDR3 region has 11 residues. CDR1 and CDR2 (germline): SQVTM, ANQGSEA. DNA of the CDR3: TGCAGCGGGACGGGTCCCTACGAGCAGTACTTC. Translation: CSGTGPYEQYF.

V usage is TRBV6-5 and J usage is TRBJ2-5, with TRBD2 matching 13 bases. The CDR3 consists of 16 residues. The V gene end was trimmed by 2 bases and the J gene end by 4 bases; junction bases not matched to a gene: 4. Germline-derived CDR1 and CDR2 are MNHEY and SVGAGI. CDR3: CASSYGTSGVRETQYF. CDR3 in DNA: TGTGCCAGCAGTTACGGGACTAGCGGGGTCCGAGAGACCCAGTACTTC.